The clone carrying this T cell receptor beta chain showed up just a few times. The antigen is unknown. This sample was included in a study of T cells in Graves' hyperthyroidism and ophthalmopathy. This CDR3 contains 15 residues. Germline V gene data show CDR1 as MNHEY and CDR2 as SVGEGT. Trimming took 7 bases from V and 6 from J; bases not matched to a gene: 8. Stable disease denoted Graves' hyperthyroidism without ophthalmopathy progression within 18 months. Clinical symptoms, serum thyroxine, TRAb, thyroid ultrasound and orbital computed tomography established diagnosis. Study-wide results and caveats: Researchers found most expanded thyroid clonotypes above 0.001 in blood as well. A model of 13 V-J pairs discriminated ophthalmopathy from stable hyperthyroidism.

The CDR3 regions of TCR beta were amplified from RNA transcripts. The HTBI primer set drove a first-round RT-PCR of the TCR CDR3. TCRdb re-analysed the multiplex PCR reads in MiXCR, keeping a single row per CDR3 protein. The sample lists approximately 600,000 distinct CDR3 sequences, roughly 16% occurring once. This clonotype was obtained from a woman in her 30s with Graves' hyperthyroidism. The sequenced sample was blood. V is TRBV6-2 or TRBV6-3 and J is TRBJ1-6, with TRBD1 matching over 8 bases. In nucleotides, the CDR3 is TGTGCCAGCAACCCTACGGGACAGGTTAATTCACCCCTCCACTTT. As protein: CASNPTGQVNSPLHF.